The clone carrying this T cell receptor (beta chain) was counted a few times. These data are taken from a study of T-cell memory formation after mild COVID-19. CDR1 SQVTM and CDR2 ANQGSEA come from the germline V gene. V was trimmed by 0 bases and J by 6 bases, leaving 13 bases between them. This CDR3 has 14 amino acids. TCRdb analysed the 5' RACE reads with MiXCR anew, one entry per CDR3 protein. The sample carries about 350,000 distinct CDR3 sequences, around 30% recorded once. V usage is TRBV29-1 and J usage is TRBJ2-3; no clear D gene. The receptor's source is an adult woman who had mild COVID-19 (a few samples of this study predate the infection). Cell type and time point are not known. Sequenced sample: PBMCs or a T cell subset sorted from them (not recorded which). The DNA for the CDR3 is TGCAGCGTTGAAGAACGACGGGTCATGGATACGCAGTATTTT. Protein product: CSVEERRVMDTQYF.